This TCR beta chain comes out of a study of T-cell memory formation after mild COVID-19. CDR3 length equals 19 residues. Looked up from germline, CDR1 is SGDLS and CDR2 is YYNGEE. The germline V and J ends were trimmed by 3 bases and 0 bases, with 22 bases remaining between them. This clonotype was seen once. TCRdb passed the 5' RACE reads through MiXCR, listing each CDR3 protein once. This table holds 470,000 or so distinct CDR3 sequences, roughly 20% found once. This TCR came from an adult woman who had mild COVID-19 (a few samples of this study predate the infection). Cell type and time point are not known. The V gene is TRBV9, the J gene TRBJ2-1; D uncertain. Sequenced material: PBMCs or a T cell subset sorted from them (not recorded which). CDR3 in amino acids: CASSGGKLVGHSSYNEQFF. In DNA form, the CDR3 reads TGTGCCAGCAGCGGAGGAAAGTTGGTAGGCCACAGCTCCTACAATGAGCAGTTCTTC.